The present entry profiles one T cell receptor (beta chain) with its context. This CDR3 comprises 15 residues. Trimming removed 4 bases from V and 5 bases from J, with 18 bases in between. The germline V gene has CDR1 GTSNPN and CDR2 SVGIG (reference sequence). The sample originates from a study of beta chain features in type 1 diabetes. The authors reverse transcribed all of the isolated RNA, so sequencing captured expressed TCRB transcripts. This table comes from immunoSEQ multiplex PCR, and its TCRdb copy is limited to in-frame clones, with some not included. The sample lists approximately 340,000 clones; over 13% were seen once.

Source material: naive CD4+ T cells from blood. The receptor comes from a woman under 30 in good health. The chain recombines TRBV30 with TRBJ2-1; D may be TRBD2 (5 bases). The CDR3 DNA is TGTGCCTGGATCCGCCTAGCTCCACCGAACAATGAGCAGTTCTTC. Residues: CAWIRLAPPNNEQFF.